This T cell receptor beta chain was captured in a study of blood T cell repertoires in COVID-19. Study background: COVID-19 samples, acute and convalescent, were from the United States, Italy and Spain. Sample material is recorded as cDNA or gDNA derived from T cells, B-cell-depleted T cells, or PBMCs.

In the original analysis: Amplifying reference gene primers gave estimates of nucleated cell counts. Libraries were prepared by immunoSEQ multiplex PCR; TCRdb keeps only in-frame clonotypes and omits some of them. V, J and clone size reflect that table, while D and trimming were determined from the DNA. The data contain some 460,000 clones, roughly 91% of them seen just once; the ten biggest clones take up 4% to 5.5%. The CDR3 is 15 amino acids. With 0 bases removed from V and 6 bases from J, the gap between germline ends came to 14 bases. Per the germline V gene, CDR1 is LGHNA and CDR2 is YNFKEQ. This receptor was taken from a woman in her twenties or thirties with acute or convalescent COVID-19. The sample was peripheral blood. This chain connects TRBV4-2 to TRBJ1-1; D unresolved. DNA for the CDR3: TGTGCCAGCAGCCAAGAGTTCCAATTTCACTCTGAAGCTTTCTTT. It specifies CASSQEFQFHSEAFF.